The source of this TCR beta chain is a study of blood T cell repertoires in COVID-19. Overall study context: The study drew acute and convalescent COVID-19 samples from the United States, Italy and Spain. From T cells, B-cell-depleted T cells, or PBMCs came the material, which was cDNA or gDNA.

In the original workflow: Scientists estimated how many nucleated cells there were by amplifying reference gene primers. Clones were sequenced by immunoSEQ multiplex PCR, and TCRdb holds only the in-frame ones, with some missing. The V and J calls and clone size are taken from that table; D and trimming were inferred from the DNA. Here the sample spans hundreds of thousands of clones, about 85% being singletons. Assignments of participants to cohorts depended upon their own reported clinical history. The CDR3 is 14 amino acids. The germline V gene has CDR1 WNHNN and CDR2 SYGVQD (reference sequence). Between the trimmed V and J ends, which lost 3 bases and 6 bases, there was a span of 12 bases.

This chain connects TRBV10-1 to TRBJ2-1, with TRBD1 as a possible D gene (5 bases). Sequenced input: PBMCs or T cells enriched from blood (not recorded which). The TCR originated in a man in his forties who had recovered from COVID-19. This CDR3 reads CASSDSLGLNEQFF. Written as DNA, the CDR3 is TGCGCCAGCAGTGATAGCCTGGGGCTCAATGAGCAGTTCTTC.